The entry below gives a single TCR beta chain sequence along with its context. Only in-frame clones appear in the TCRdb table, and some are missing; sequencing was by immunoSEQ multiplex PCR. The data contain approximately 82,000 clones, approximately 91% of them seen just once; the ten biggest clones take up approximately 0.4%. This record comes from a study of technical replicates of blood from a few donors. J gave up 4 bases and V 1 base, and 5 bases lay outside the gene matches. Per the germline V gene, CDR1 is SGHNT and CDR2 is YYREEE (reference sequence). The CDR3 has 15 amino acids. V is TRBV5-4 and J is TRBJ2-7; 10 bases agree with TRBD2. The sequence was collected from a human donor in good health. Some clones in this sample may be carry-over from other donors' samples. Sample: T cells isolated from PBMCs. The CDR3 DNA sequence: TGTGCCAGCAGCTTGTGGGAGACTAGCGGGTACGAGCAGTACTTC. Translating gives CASSLWETSGYEQYF.